This T cell receptor (beta chain) comes out of a study of cytomegalovirus exposure and HLA in healthy donors. The study ran its PCR with 60 Vbeta and 13 Jbeta primers. Using immunoSEQ multiplex PCR, the repertoire was profiled, and TCRdb retains in-frame clones only, with some absent. This sample carries 160,000 or so clones, under 85% of them seen once, and the ten largest clones take about 4%. In this sample, this clone turned up a few times. Trimming stripped 0 bases from V and 2 bases from J, with 11 bases between. Germline V gene data show CDR1 as LNHNV and CDR2 as YYDKDF (reference sequence). This CDR3 comprises 15 residues.

The sequencing sample was made of PBMCs. This chain joins TRBV15 and TRBJ2-7; no clear D. The clonotype originates from a man aged 50-59 years in good health and CMV-seropositive. The CDR3 region is CATSRDPGGAYEQYF. DNA of the CDR3: TGTGCCACCAGCAGAGATCCCGGCGGAGCCTACGAGCAGTACTTC.